Shown below are 4 T cell receptor beta chains from a single sample sequenced in a study of blood T cell repertoires in COVID-19. The assay was immunoSEQ multiplex PCR, and TCRdb's table has in-frame clones only and misses some. The profile covers 240,000 or so clones, with over 80% appearing a single time and over 0.85% taken by the ten largest. The specimen sequenced was PBMCs or T cells enriched from blood (not recorded which). The receptors were sampled from a man between 50 and 59 years old who had been exposed to COVID-19.

The chain recombines TRBV5-1 with TRBJ2-6; D is undetermined. V shed 7 bases and J shed 0 bases, with 8 bases lying between them. This CDR3 is built from 14 residues. Germline V gene sequence: CDR1 SGHRS, CDR2 YFSETQ. CDR3 bases: TGCGCCAGCCGCCTCGGCTCTGGGGCCAACGTCCTGACTTTC. It specifies CASRLGSGANVLTF. The full variable domain, completed using reference TRBV5-1 and TRBJ2-6, is KAGVTQTPRYLIKTRGQQVTLSCSPISGHRSVSWYQQTPGQGLQFLFEYFSETQRNKGNFPGRFSGRQFSNSRSEMNVSTLELGDSALYLCASRLGSGANVLTFGAGSRLTVL.

The genes are TRBV2 and TRBJ1-2, with 8 bases aligning to TRBD1. After removal of 5 bases from V and 4 bases from J, the junction contained 6 bases not matched to a gene. CDR3 size: 14 residues. The germline gives CDR1 SNHLY, CDR2 FYNNEI. The CDR3 sequence: CASSSGGNPYGYTF. The CDR3 DNA follows: TGTGCCAGCAGTTCAGGGGGCAATCCCTATGGCTACACCTTC.

The chain links TRBV11-2 to TRBJ1-4; the D is unclear. The V gene's germline CDR1 is SGHAT and CDR2 FQNNGV. This CDR3 comprises 15 residues. V dropped 5 bases and J dropped 8 bases, with 18 bases sitting between them. The CDR3, as DNA: TGTGCCAGCAGCGACCGTGGGGAGTTGGGGGAAAAACTGTTTTTT. The encoded protein is CASSDRGELGEKLFF. Full variable domain (rest looked up from reference TRBV11-2 and TRBJ1-4): EAGVAQSPRYKIIEKRQSVAFWCNPISGHATLYWYQQILGQGPKLLIQFQNNGVVDDSQLPKDRFSAERLKGVDSTLKIQPAKLEDSAVYLCASSDRGELGEKLFFGSGTQLSVL.

This clone was detected only once. The J gene is TRBJ1-1, the V gene TRBV5-1; maybe TRBD1 (5 bases). V was cut by 3 bases and J by 3 bases, with 27 bases left in between. The CDR3 runs to 19 residues. CDR1 is SGHRS and CDR2 is YFSETQ in the germline V gene. CDR3 sequence: CASSYLSKGRYGRHTEAFF. CDR3 DNA sequence: TGCGCCAGCAGCTACTTGAGTAAGGGGCGGTACGGAAGGCACACTGAAGCTTTCTTT.